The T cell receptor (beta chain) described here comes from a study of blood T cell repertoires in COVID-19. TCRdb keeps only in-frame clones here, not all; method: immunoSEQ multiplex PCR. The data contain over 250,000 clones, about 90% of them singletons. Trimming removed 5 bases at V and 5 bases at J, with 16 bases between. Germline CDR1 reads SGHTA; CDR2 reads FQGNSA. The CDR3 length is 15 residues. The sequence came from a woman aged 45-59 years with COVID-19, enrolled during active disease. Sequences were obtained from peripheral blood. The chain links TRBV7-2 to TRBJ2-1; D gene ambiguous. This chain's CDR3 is CASSRVISDNNEQFF. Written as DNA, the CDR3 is TGTGCCAGCAGCCGCGTAATTTCAGACAACAATGAGCAGTTCTTC.